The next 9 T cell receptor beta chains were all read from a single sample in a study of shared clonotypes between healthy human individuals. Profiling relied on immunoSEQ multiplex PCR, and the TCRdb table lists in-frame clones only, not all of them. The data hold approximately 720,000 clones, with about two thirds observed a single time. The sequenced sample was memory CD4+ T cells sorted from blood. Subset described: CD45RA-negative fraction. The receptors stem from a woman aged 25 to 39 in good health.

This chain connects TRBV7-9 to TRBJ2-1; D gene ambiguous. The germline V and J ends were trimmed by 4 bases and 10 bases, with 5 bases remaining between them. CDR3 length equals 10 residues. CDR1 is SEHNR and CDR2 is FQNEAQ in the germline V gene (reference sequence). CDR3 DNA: TGTGCCAGCAGCTCAGTAGAGCAGTTCTTC. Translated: CASSSVEQFF.

The CDR3 DNA is TGTGCCACCCAAACGAGACAGGACACTAATGAAAAACTGTTTTTT. This encodes CATQTRQDTNEKLFF. V gene TRBV28 combines with J gene TRBJ1-4, with TRBD1 as a possible D gene (6 bases). V dropped 10 bases and J dropped 2 bases, with 17 bases sitting between them. CDR1 and CDR2 from the germline V gene are MDHEN and SYDVKM. The CDR3 sequence is 15 residues long.

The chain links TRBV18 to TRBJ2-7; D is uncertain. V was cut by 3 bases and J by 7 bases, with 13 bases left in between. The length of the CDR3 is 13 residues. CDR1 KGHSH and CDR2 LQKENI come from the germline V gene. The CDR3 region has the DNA TGTGCCAGCTCACCCTCACCCGTACGAGAGCAGTACTTC. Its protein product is CASSPSPVREQYF.

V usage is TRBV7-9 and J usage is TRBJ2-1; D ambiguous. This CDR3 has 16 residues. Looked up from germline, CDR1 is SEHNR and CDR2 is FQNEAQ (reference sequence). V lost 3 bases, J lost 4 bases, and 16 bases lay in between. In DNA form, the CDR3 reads TGTGCCAGCAGCTTCGGGTATGTCGTCCTTTACAATGAGCAGTTCTTC. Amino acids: CASSFGYVVLYNEQFF.

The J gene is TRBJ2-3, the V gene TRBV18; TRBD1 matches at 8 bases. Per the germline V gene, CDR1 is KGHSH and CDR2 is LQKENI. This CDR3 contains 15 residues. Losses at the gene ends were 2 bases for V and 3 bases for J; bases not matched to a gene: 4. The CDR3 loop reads CASSPGGQVTDTQYF. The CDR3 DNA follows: TGTGCCAGCTCACCAGGGGGACAGGTAACAGATACGCAGTATTTT.

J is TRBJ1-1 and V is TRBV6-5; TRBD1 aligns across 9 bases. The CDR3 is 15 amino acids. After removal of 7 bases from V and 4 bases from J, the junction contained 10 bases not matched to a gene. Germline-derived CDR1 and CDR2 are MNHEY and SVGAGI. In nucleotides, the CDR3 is TGTGCCAGCATCGGACAGGGGTTGGGAGGCACTGAAGCTTTCTTT. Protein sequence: CASIGQGLGGTEAFF.

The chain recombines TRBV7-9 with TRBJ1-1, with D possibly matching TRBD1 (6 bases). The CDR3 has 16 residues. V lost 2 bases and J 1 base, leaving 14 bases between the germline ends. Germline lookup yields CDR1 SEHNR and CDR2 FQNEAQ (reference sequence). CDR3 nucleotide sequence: TGTGCCAGCAGCTTATGGTTAGGACAGCCGAACACTGAAGCTTTCTTT. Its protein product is CASSLWLGQPNTEAFF.

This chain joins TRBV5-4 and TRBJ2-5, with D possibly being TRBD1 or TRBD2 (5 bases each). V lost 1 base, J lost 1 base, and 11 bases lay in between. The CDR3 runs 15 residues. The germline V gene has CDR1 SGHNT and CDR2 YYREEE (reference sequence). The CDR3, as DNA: TGTGCCAGCAGCTTGCGCCGGGACGGCCAAGAGACCCAGTACTTC. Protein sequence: CASSLRRDGQETQYF.

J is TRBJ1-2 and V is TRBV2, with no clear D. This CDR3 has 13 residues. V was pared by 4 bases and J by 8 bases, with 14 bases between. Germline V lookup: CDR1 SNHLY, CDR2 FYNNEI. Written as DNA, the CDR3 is TGTGCCAGCAGTGGAACTCGCTGGGGAGGCTACACCTTC. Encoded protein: CASSGTRWGGYTF.